The rows below give T cell receptor beta chains drawn from one sample of a study of T and B cells in COVID-19 patients. In TCRdb, the multiplex PCR reads were re-called with MiXCR into one record per CDR3 protein. The data contain around 30,000 distinct CDR3 sequences, approximately 30% of them seen just once; the ten biggest clones take up about 1.5%. Sequencing was performed on blood. The source of these receptors is a human donor who had recovered from COVID-19. CDR3s include the opening cysteine and the closing phenylalanine or tryptophan. The D gene is left open where the match is weak. Clone size is shown for a subset of rows, as once, few, many or a class of expanded clone.

V	size	J	D	DNA	CDR3
TRBV5-1	.	TRBJ2-1	.	TGCGCCAGCAGCAGAGGCACTAGCTCGTCGGGGAATGAGCAGTTCTTC	CASSRGTSSSGNEQFF
TRBV7-9	few	TRBJ2-2	TRBD1	TGTGCCAGCAGCCTACTAGAGGGACAGGGAGAAAATACCGGGGAGCTGTTTTTT	CASSLLEGQGENTGELFF
TRBV27	few	TRBJ1-1	TRBD1	TGTGCCAGCAACGGACAGGGTAAAGCTTTCTTT	CASNGQGKAFF
TRBV4-3	once	TRBJ1-2	.	TGCGCCAGCAGCCAAAGCTCAGCTAACTATGGCTACACCTTC	CASSQSSANYGYTF
TRBV11-1	.	TRBJ1-2	.	TGTGCCAGCAGAACGGGCTTCATCTATGGCTACACCTTC	CASRTGFIYGYTF
TRBV4-2	.	TRBJ1-3	.	TGTGCCAGCAGCCAAGATTCAACGGACTCTGGAAACACCATATATTTT	CASSQDSTDSGNTIYF
TRBV30	many	TRBJ2-3	.	TGTGCCTGGGCGGACGGGATCACAGATACGCAGTATTTT	CAWADGITDTQYF
TRBV5-4	.	TRBJ2-1	TRBD2	TGTGCCAGCAGCACGTACCGAGGAGGGACTAGCAGTGAGCAGTTCTTC	CASSTYRGGTSSEQFF
TRBV7-2	few	TRBJ2-3	TRBD2	TGTGCCAGCAGGCCGGGACTAGCGGGGGGGCCGTTGGATACGCAGTATTTT	CASRPGLAGGPLDTQYF
TRBV15	few	TRBJ2-7	.	TGTGCCACCACCCCAAGTGGGGGGCGCTGGAACGAGCAGTACTTC	CATTPSGGRWNEQYF
TRBV12-3/TRBV12-4	.	TRBJ1-3	.	TGTGCCAGCAGTTTAGCAGACACCATATATTTT	CASSLADTIYF
TRBV20-1	.	TRBJ2-5	.	TGCAGTGCTAGTCCAGCAGCGGACCAAGAGACCCAGTACTTC	CSASPAADQETQYF
TRBV6-5	many	TRBJ2-5	.	TGTGCCAGCAGTTCAAGTAGAGAGACCCAGTACTTC	CASSSSRETQYF
TRBV27	.	TRBJ2-7	.	TGTGCCAGCAGCTTGTGGGGGAGGGGGGCCTACGAGCAGTACTTC	CASSLWGRGAYEQYF
TRBV7-2	few	TRBJ2-3	.	TGTGCCAGCAGCTTAGGCTACGGAGATACGCAGTATTTT	CASSLGYGDTQYF
TRBV6-2/TRBV6-3	.	TRBJ2-7	.	TGTGCCAGCAGTTACTCTAGCGCCCCATCCCCTTTCTACGAGCAGTACTTC	CASSYSSAPSPFYEQYF
TRBV5-4	.	TRBJ1-1	.	TGTGCCAGCAGCTTAGATGGCGGAACTGAAGCTTTCTTT	CASSLDGGTEAFF
TRBV5-4	few	TRBJ2-3	TRBD2	TGTGCCAGCAGCTCTGGACTAGCGGGAGCGGGCGCAGATACGCAGTATTTT	CASSSGLAGAGADTQYF